This T cell receptor beta chain was retrieved from a study of cytomegalovirus exposure and HLA in healthy donors. Regarding the study as a whole: It was confirmed in vitro that a few of the CMV-associated chains were specific for CMV antigens. According to the study, around 180 TCR beta chains were cytomegalovirus-associated. The classifier reportedly diagnosed cytomegalovirus status with high sensitivity and specificity.

Assay: immunoSEQ multiplex PCR; the TCRdb copy retains only in-frame clones and omits some. The sample records 120,000 or so clones, roughly 86% being singletons. Germline V lookup: CDR1 SGHTA, CDR2 FQGTGA. The CDR3 contains 13 residues. The germline V and J ends were trimmed by 6 bases and 2 bases, with 10 bases remaining between them. Regarding this clone: Its antigen is currently unknown.

The clonotype was recovered from a man younger than 45 in good health and CMV-seronegative. The sequenced sample consisted of PBMCs. The gene calls are TRBV7-3 and TRBJ2-5, with D possibly matching TRBD2 (5 bases). For the CDR3, the DNA is TGTGCCAGCAGTCGAAGCGGACAAGAGACCCAGTACTTC. Its protein is CASSRSGQETQYF.